One sample yielded the 29 T cell receptor beta chains listed below, sequenced in a study of T-cell memory formation after mild COVID-19. Each CDR3 protein is one row after TCRdb ran MiXCR on the 5' RACE reads. The sample holds around 450,000 distinct CDR3 sequences, roughly 24% seen once. The specimen was PBMCs or a T cell subset sorted from them (not recorded which). These receptors were collected from an adult woman who had mild COVID-19 (a few samples of this study predate the infection). Cell type and time point are not known.

This chain uses TRBV5-6 with TRBJ1-1, with D possibly matching TRBD1 (5 bases). Germline V CDR1 and CDR2: SGHDT, YYEEEE. The CDR3 totals 15 residues. V was trimmed by 4 bases and J by 2 bases, leaving 15 bases between them. The CDR3 DNA reads as TGTGCCAGCAGCCGGGCCGGGACGGGAAACACTGAAGCTTTCTTT. This gives the protein CASSRAGTGNTEAFF.

There are a few counts of this clonotype. The V and J genes are TRBV20-1 and TRBJ2-2; the match to TRBD1 covers 7 bases. The CDR3 contains 18 residues. Losses at the gene ends were 1 base for V and 2 bases for J; bases not matched to a gene: 13. The V gene's germline CDR1 is DFQATT and CDR2 SNEGSKA (reference sequence). The CDR3 protein is CSARATRGQVGNTGELFF. CDR3 DNA: TGCAGTGCTAGAGCGACGAGAGGACAGGTCGGAAACACCGGGGAGCTGTTTTTT.

This clonotype was seen more than once but under ten times. The J gene is TRBJ2-4, the V gene TRBV7-9; 8 nucleotides match TRBD2. The V and J ends lost 1 base and 1 base, in that order; junction bases with no gene match: 6. Per the germline V gene, CDR1 is SEHNR and CDR2 is FQNEAQ (reference sequence). The CDR3 contains 17 residues. DNA of the CDR3: TGTGCCAGCAGCTTAGAAACTAGCGGTTCGGCCAAAAACATTCAGTACTTC. As protein: CASSLETSGSAKNIQYF.

The V and J genes are TRBV4-3 and TRBJ1-2; tentative D call: TRBD1 (6 bases). Germline CDR1 reads LGHNA; CDR2 reads YSLEER. The ends were cut back, 3 bases at V and 4 bases at J, with 18 bases in the middle. There are 16 residues in the CDR3. The CDR3 region is CASSQVLPGAGYGYTF. The DNA for the CDR3 is TGCGCCAGCAGCCAGGTGCTCCCGGGGGCTGGCTATGGCTACACCTTC.

This clonotype appeared a few times. V gene TRBV2 combines with J gene TRBJ2-5; either TRBD1 or TRBD2 may supply D (6 bases each). Trimming cost V 7 bases and J 5 bases, with 14 bases left between them. Germline CDR1 SNHLY, CDR2 FYNNEI. This CDR3 spans 13 amino acids. The CDR3 DNA follows: TGTGCCAGCAATCGGGGGCTTCGGGAGACCCAGTACTTC. This gives the protein CASNRGLRETQYF.

This clonotype occurred many times. The chain couples TRBV5-5 to TRBJ2-1, with 8 bases identical to TRBD1. V dropped 5 bases and J dropped 2; count of bases not matched to a gene: 6. Germline V gene sequence: CDR1 SGHKS, CDR2 YYEKEE (reference sequence). The CDR3 is 15 amino acids. CDR3 sequence: CASRLGQGAYNEQFF. The CDR3, as DNA: TGTGCCAGCAGACTTGGACAGGGTGCCTACAATGAGCAGTTCTTC.

The genes are TRBV5-1 and TRBJ2-5; 12 nucleotides line up with TRBD2. V lost 0 bases, J lost 5 bases, and 5 bases stayed unmatched. The CDR3 contains 16 residues. CDR1 and CDR2 (germline): SGHRS, YFSETQ. The CDR3 region is CASSLAGLAGRETQYF. CDR3 bases: TGCGCCAGCAGCTTGGCAGGACTAGCGGGACGGGAGACCCAGTACTTC.

The rearrangement joins TRBV29-1 to TRBJ1-5; D gene uncertain. The CDR3 consists of 13 residues. Germline CDR1 SQVTM, CDR2 ANQGSEA. CDR3 in amino acids: CSVRMGNNQPQHF. For the CDR3, the DNA is TGCAGTGTACGAATGGGTAACAATCAGCCCCAGCATTTT.

This clonotype showed up just a few times. The chain combines TRBV27 with TRBJ2-1; D is perhaps TRBD1 or TRBD2 (5 bases each). CDR1 and CDR2 from the germline V gene are MNHEY and SMNVEV (reference sequence). The V and J ends lost 7 bases and 7 bases respectively, with 20 bases between them. The CDR3 extends over 15 amino acids. CDR3 in amino acids: CASTRDGLVGNEQFF. CDR3 coding DNA: TGTGCCAGCACTCGGGACGGCTTGGTTGGAAATGAGCAGTTCTTC.

J is TRBJ1-2 and V is TRBV3-1; possibly TRBD1 for D (6 bases). There are 13 residues in the CDR3. The V and J ends lost 1 base and 8 bases respectively, with 11 bases between them. Germline assignment: CDR1 LGHDT and CDR2 YNNKEL (reference sequence). For the CDR3, the DNA is TGTGCCAGCAGCCAAGGGGGGCCCGGAGGCTACACCTTC. This sequence encodes CASSQGGPGGYTF.

The V gene is TRBV18, the J gene TRBJ1-1; tentatively, D is TRBD1 (6 bases). V gave up 5 bases and J gave up 1 base, with 11 bases separating them. The germline CDR1 and CDR2 sequences are KGHSH and LQKENI. There are 14 residues in the CDR3. The CDR3 DNA follows: TGTGCCAGCTCAGAGGGGGTGTCGAACACTGAAGCTTTCTTT. This gives the protein CASSEGVSNTEAFF.

V is TRBV6-5 and J is TRBJ1-1, with D possibly matching TRBD1 (5 bases). CDR3 size: 12 residues. Trimming pared 8 bases from V and 3 bases from J, leaving 10 bases between. Germline CDR1 is MNHEY and CDR2 is SVGAGI. This chain's CDR3 is CASERGDTEAFF. The DNA for the CDR3 is TGTGCCAGCGAAAGGGGCGACACTGAAGCTTTCTTT.

The chain is built from TRBV27 and TRBJ2-7; D is possibly TRBD1 (6 bases). V was clipped by 2 bases and J by 6 bases, with 17 bases between them. The germline CDR1 and CDR2 sequences are MNHEY and SMNVEV (reference sequence). This CDR3 has 15 amino acids. The CDR3 reads CASSLEGTWSLEQYF. As DNA, the CDR3 is TGTGCCAGCAGTTTAGAAGGGACATGGAGTCTCGAGCAGTACTTC.

The rearrangement uses TRBV29-1 and TRBJ2-1; 11 nucleotides line up with TRBD1. The CDR3 is 14 amino acids. V lost 8 bases, J lost 5 bases, and 8 bases stayed unmatched. From germline, CDR1 is SQVTM and CDR2 ANQGSEA. This CDR3 reads CSILGQGGNNEQFF. In nucleotides, the CDR3 is TGCAGCATCTTGGGACAGGGGGGTAACAATGAGCAGTTCTTC.

Only a few counts were recorded for this clonotype. The gene calls are TRBV15 and TRBJ1-1; TRBD1 agrees at 8 bases. Germline CDR1 is LNHNV and CDR2 is YYDKDF (reference sequence). The J segment lost 13 bases and the V segment lost 3 bases, leaving 10 bases of the junction unmatched. There are 13 residues in the CDR3. The CDR3, as DNA: TGTGCCACCAGCAGTCCCCCCCACAGGGGGGGTTTCTTT. Translating gives CATSSPPHRGGFF.

The rearrangement joins TRBV2 to TRBJ2-5, with a possible D match to TRBD1 (5 bases). The V gene's germline CDR1 is SNHLY and CDR2 FYNNEI. This CDR3 contains 14 residues. The V and J ends lost 2 bases and 3 bases respectively, with 10 bases between them. The CDR3 reads CASSEPDSEETQYF. The CDR3 bases are TGTGCCAGCAGTGAACCAGACAGTGAAGAGACCCAGTACTTC.

The J gene is TRBJ2-2, the V gene TRBV9; 9 nucleotides align to TRBD1. Germline V gene sequence: CDR1 SGDLS, CDR2 YYNGEE. V lost 4 bases to trimming and J lost 4 bases; unmatched junction nucleotides: 5. This CDR3 is 15 amino acids long. CDR3: CASSLQGASTGELFF. The CDR3 nucleotides read TGTGCCAGCAGCCTACAGGGGGCGAGCACCGGGGAGCTGTTTTTT.

The V gene is TRBV5-1, the J gene TRBJ1-3; D gene ambiguous. V gave up 0 bases and J gave up 0 bases, with 10 bases separating them. The CDR3 extends over 16 amino acids. In germline, CDR1 is SGHRS, CDR2 YFSETQ. Here the CDR3 reads CASSLGTVYSGNTIYF. The CDR3 nucleotides are TGCGCCAGCAGCTTGGGGACGGTGTACTCTGGAAACACCATATATTTT. The entire variable domain, with the rest obtained from reference TRBV5-1 and TRBJ1-3, is as follows: KAGVTQTPRYLIKTRGQQVTLSCSPISGHRSVSWYQQTPGQGLQFLFEYFSETQRNKGNFPGRFSGRQFSNSRSEMNVSTLELGDSALYLCASSLGTVYSGNTIYFGEGSWLTVV.

V and J are TRBV9 and TRBJ1-2, with a possible D match to TRBD1 (5 bases). The V gene lost 7 bases and the J gene lost 6 bases, with 16 bases spanning the gap. CDR3 length equals 13 residues. From germline, CDR1 is SGDLS and CDR2 YYNGEE. In DNA form, the CDR3 reads TGTGCCAGCTTTTCCTATCAGGGAGATGGCTACACCTTC. Translated: CASFSYQGDGYTF.

J is TRBJ2-1 and V is TRBV3-1; tentatively, D is TRBD1 or TRBD2 (5 bases each). V lost 3 bases to trimming and J lost 13 bases, with 13 bases between them. Germline loops: CDR1 LGHDT, CDR2 YNNKEL (reference sequence). CDR3 length: 12 amino acids. In DNA, the CDR3 is TGTGCCAGCAGCCAGACGGGGCAGGGACAGTTCTTC. Translated, it gives CASSQTGQGQFF.

This clonotype was observed a few times. In DNA form, the CDR3 reads TGCGCCAGCAGCTCCGCGACAGGCCCCTACGAGCAGTACTTC. This encodes CASSSATGPYEQYF. The chain employs TRBV5-1 and TRBJ2-7, with D possibly being TRBD1 (6 bases). The CDR3 extends over 14 amino acids. Looked up from germline, CDR1 is SGHRS and CDR2 is YFSETQ. V lost 3 bases and J 2 bases, leaving 12 bases between the germline ends.

V is TRBV5-1 and J is TRBJ1-3; 7 bases are shared with TRBD1. The CDR3 consists of 17 residues. The V gene's germline CDR1 is SGHRS and CDR2 YFSETQ. Unmatched junction bases numbered 11, after V lost 4 bases and J lost 1 base. CDR3 amino acids: CASSPSRDRISGNTIYF. The CDR3 DNA reads TGCGCCAGCAGCCCGAGTCGGGACAGAATTTCTGGAAACACCATATATTTT.

The chain joins TRBV2 to TRBJ2-1, with 8 bases lining up with TRBD2. Unmatched junction bases numbered 8, after V lost 3 bases and J lost 7 bases. CDR3 size: 15 residues. In germline, CDR1 is SNHLY, CDR2 FYNNEI. CDR3 protein: CASSDYGRGKNEQFF. CDR3 nucleotides: TGTGCCAGCAGTGACTACGGGAGGGGGAAAAATGAGCAGTTCTTC.

This clonotype was seen only a few times. The chain carries TRBV12-3 or TRBV12-4 and TRBJ2-3; D is possibly TRBD2 (6 bases). The CDR3 runs to 15 residues. The V gene lost 5 bases and the J gene lost 1 base, with 13 bases spanning the gap. The DNA for the CDR3 is TGTGCCAGCAGTACGTCATGGGGGGGCACAGATACGCAGTATTTT. Translating it yields CASSTSWGGTDTQYF.

The rearrangement links TRBV12-3 or TRBV12-4 to TRBJ2-6; a possible D gene is TRBD2 (6 bases). V was clipped by 7 bases and J by 2 bases, with 12 bases between them. This CDR3 has 15 residues. This CDR3 is CASTPGDPGANVLTF. In DNA, the CDR3 is TGTGCCAGCACCCCGGGGGATCCTGGGGCCAACGTCCTGACTTTC.

The genes are TRBV3-1 and TRBJ2-1, with 9 positions matching TRBD2. The CDR3 extends over 15 amino acids. Per germline, CDR1 LGHDT and CDR2 YNNKEL (reference sequence). After removal of 8 bases from V and 7 bases from J, the junction contained 12 bases not matched to a gene. DNA for the CDR3: TGTGCCAGCCTCGGTGTAGCGGGGGTGAGAAATGAGCAGTTCTTC. Translating it yields CASLGVAGVRNEQFF.

The genes are TRBV4-3 and TRBJ2-1; 7 bases agree with TRBD2. Losses at the gene ends were 3 bases for V and 0 bases for J; bases not matched to a gene: 8. Per germline, CDR1 LGHNA and CDR2 YSLEER. The CDR3 is 17 amino acids. The CDR3 here is CASSQGSSGSSYNEQFF. CDR3 nucleotide sequence: TGCGCCAGCAGCCAGGGCTCTAGCGGCAGCTCCTACAATGAGCAGTTCTTC.

V usage is TRBV5-1 and J usage is TRBJ1-5; D is uncertain. The CDR3 length is 15 residues. Trimming cost V 2 bases and J 8 bases, with 17 bases left between them. Germline V CDR1 and CDR2: SGHRS, YFSETQ. CDR3 in DNA: TGCGCCAGCAGCTTTGACCACACACAAGTCGAGCCCCAGCATTTT. Protein product: CASSFDHTQVEPQHF.

This clonotype was counted between two and nine times. The chain combines TRBV7-3 with TRBJ2-4, with unresolved D. The CDR3 loop spans 16 amino acids. With 4 bases removed from V and 0 bases from J, the gap between germline ends came to 13 bases. Germline values: CDR1 SGHTA, CDR2 FQGTGA. The CDR3 loop is CASSYPQPGAKNIQYF. DNA of the CDR3: TGTGCCAGCAGCTACCCCCAACCGGGAGCCAAAAACATTCAGTACTTC.